These 2 T cell receptor beta chains came from one sample sequenced in a study of blood T cell repertoires in COVID-19. Sequencing was performed with immunoSEQ multiplex PCR; in TCRdb, only in-frame clones are kept and a portion is missing. Found here are roughly 190,000 clones, 70% to 90% of them singletons; the top ten hold 0.7% to 0.9%. Source material: PBMCs or T cells enriched from blood (not recorded which). These receptor sequences come from a woman aged 18-35 years who had recovered from COVID-19.

V is TRBV9 and J is TRBJ1-4, with 8 bases matching TRBD1. V trimming: 1 base; J trimming: 6 bases; junction bases outside the gene matches: 8. The CDR3 runs to 16 residues. The germline CDR1 and CDR2 sequences are SGDLS and YYNGEE. The CDR3 DNA reads as TGTGCCAGCAGCGTATCTCCTGGACAGGGAGATGAAAAACTGTTTTTT. It specifies CASSVSPGQGDEKLFF.

The chain is built from TRBV27 and TRBJ2-7, with a weak D call TRBD1 (6 bases). Germline assignment: CDR1 MNHEY and CDR2 SMNVEV (reference sequence). Trimming removed 7 bases from V and 3 bases from J, with 13 bases in between. The CDR3 is 13 amino acids. CDR3 in DNA: TGTGCCAGCACCTCGCAGGGGAACTACGAGCAGTACTTC. Translation gives CASTSQGNYEQYF.